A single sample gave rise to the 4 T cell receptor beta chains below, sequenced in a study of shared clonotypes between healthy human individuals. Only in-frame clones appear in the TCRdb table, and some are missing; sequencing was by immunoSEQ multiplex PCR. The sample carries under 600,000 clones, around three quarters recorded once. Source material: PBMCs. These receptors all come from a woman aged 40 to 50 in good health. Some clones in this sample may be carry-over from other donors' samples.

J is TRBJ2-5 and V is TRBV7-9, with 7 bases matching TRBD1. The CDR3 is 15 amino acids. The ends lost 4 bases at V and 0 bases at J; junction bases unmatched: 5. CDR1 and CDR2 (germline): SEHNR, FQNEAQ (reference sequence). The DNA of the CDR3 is TGTGCCAGCAGCTCCAGGGGGACGTACCAAGAGACCCAGTACTTC. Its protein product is CASSSRGTYQETQYF.

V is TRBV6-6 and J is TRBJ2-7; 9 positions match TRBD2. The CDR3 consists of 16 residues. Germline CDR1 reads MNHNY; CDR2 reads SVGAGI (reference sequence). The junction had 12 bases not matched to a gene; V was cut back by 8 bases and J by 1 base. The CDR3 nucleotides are TGTGCCAGCCGGACTAGCGACTTAAGAAGGTCCTACGAGCAGTACTTC. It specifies CASRTSDLRRSYEQYF.

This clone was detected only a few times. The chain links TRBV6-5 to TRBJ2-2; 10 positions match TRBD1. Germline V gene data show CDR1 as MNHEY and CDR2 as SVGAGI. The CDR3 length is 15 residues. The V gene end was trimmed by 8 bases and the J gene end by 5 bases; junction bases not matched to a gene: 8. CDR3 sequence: CASERDRGRTGELFF. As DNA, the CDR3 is TGTGCCAGCGAAAGGGACAGGGGAAGAACCGGGGAGCTGTTTTTT.

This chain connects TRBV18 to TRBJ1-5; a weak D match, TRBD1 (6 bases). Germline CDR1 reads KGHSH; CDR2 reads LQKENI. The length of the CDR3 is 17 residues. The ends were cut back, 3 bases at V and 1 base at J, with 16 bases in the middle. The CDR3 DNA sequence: TGTGCCAGCTCACCGCTTAGGACAGCCCAAAGCAATCAGCCCCAGCATTTT. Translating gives CASSPLRTAQSNQPQHF.